This TCR beta chain was sequenced in a study of CD8 T cells in ankylosing spondylitis. It was by quantitative 5'-RACE with molecular barcodes that TCR beta libraries were made. TCRdb recomputed calls from the 5' RACE reads with MiXCR, one row per CDR3 protein. Here the sample spans tens of thousands of distinct CDR3 sequences, roughly 2.5% being singletons. This CDR3 contains 18 residues. The germline V gene has CDR1 SGDLS and CDR2 YYNGEE. With V trimmed by 2 bases and J by 3 bases, 9 bases remained unmatched. This clonotype was observed many times. The J gene is TRBJ2-2, the V gene TRBV9, with 11 bases aligning to TRBD2. This clonotype was sampled from a male donor with ankylosing spondylitis or in good health (not recorded which). The specimen sequenced was blood, either unsorted or a sorted T cell fraction (not recorded which). DNA of the CDR3: TGTGCCAGCAGCGTCGGGACTAGCGGAGGGGGGTACACCGGGGAGCTGTTTTTT. Protein sequence: CASSVGTSGGGYTGELFF.